The 2 T cell receptor beta chains reported below all come from one sample, sequenced in a study of breast tumors, draining lymph nodes, adjacent tissues. TCRdb reprocessed the multiplex PCR reads via MiXCR and lists one record per CDR3 protein. The sample has about 200,000 distinct CDR3 sequences, 31% seen once. Axillary draining lymph nodes of breast cancer patients supplied the node samples. The sample comprised axillary lymph node tissue. These receptors originate from a female donor with breast cancer. Some clones in this sample may be carry-over from other donors' samples.

J is TRBJ2-1 and V is TRBV5-4, with TRBD1 identical over 7 bases. Germline V lookup: CDR1 SGHNT, CDR2 YYREEE (reference sequence). J gave up 8 bases and V 2 bases, and 4 bases lay outside the gene matches. This CDR3 is built from 13 residues. Written as DNA, the CDR3 is TGTGCCAGCAGCTTTGACAGGGTAGATGAGCAGTTCTTC. Its translation: CASSFDRVDEQFF. Full variable domain (remainder filled in from reference TRBV5-4 and TRBJ2-1): ETGVTQSPTHLIKTRGQQVTLRCSSQSGHNTVSWYQQALGQGPQFIFQYYREEENGRGNFPPRFSGLQFPNYSSELNVNALELDDSALYLCASSFDRVDEQFFGPGTRLTVL.

At least ten counts were recorded for this clonotype. V and J are TRBV5-5 and TRBJ1-5; no reliable D call. CDR1 is SGHKS, CDR2 YYEKEE, per germline (reference sequence). This CDR3 contains 13 residues. Trimming cost V 4 bases and J 2 bases, with 7 bases left between them. CDR3 sequence reads: CASSKEGNQPQHF. CDR3 DNA sequence: TGTGCCAGCAGCAAGGAAGGCAATCAGCCCCAGCATTTT.